This paragraph covers one TCR beta chain sequence. Both 60 Vbeta primers and 13 Jbeta primers went into the PCR. Sequencing was performed with immunoSEQ multiplex PCR; in TCRdb, only in-frame clones are kept and a portion is missing. The specimen's table records tens of thousands of clones. This entry is derived from a study of cytomegalovirus exposure and HLA in healthy donors. Trimming removed 3 bases at V and 3 bases at J, with 14 bases between. Per the germline V gene, CDR1 is LNHDA and CDR2 is SQIVND (reference sequence). The CDR3 has 16 residues. The sequenced material came from PBMCs. This TCR was sampled from a man aged 18 to 30 in good health and CMV-seropositive. The chain is built from TRBV19 and TRBJ1-4; no clear D. The CDR3 protein is CASSIPWLAPNEKLFF. CDR3 bases: TGTGCCAGTAGTATCCCATGGCTAGCGCCTAATGAAAAACTGTTTTTT.